The 28 T cell receptor beta chains in this list originate from one sample, sequenced in a study of blood T cell repertoires in COVID-19. Generated by immunoSEQ multiplex PCR, the TCRdb table keeps only in-frame clones and is missing some. The sample lists under 500,000 clones, more than 85% occurring once. Sequencing used peripheral blood. All receptors come from a woman under 40 with acute or convalescent COVID-19.

The gene calls are TRBV6-5 and TRBJ1-2, with D uncertain. This CDR3 is 14 amino acids long. V lost 0 bases and J lost 7, with 12 bases in between. Germline V CDR1 and CDR2: MNHEY, SVGAGI. CDR3 protein: CASSYSLGESGYTF. CDR3 bases: TGTGCCAGCAGTTACTCCCTGGGAGAAAGTGGCTACACCTTC.

The chain couples TRBV6-5 to TRBJ2-5, with D unclear. This CDR3 comprises 15 residues. Between the trimmed V and J ends, which lost 7 bases and 1 base, there was a span of 16 bases. From germline, CDR1 is MNHEY and CDR2 SVGAGI. The chain's CDR3 is CASTKDGQRQETQYF. CDR3 DNA sequence: TGTGCCAGCACCAAAGATGGTCAGCGCCAAGAGACCCAGTACTTC.

For this clone: The sample carries other DNA sequences with the same CDR3. This sequence joins TRBV29-1 and TRBJ2-1, with 9 bases matching TRBD1. Germline V gene sequence: CDR1 SQVTM, CDR2 ANQGSEA. The junction had 13 bases not matched to a gene; V was cut back by 7 bases and J by 9 bases. CDR3 length equals 14 residues. The DNA for the CDR3 is TGCAGCGGGGGGACGGACAGGGGTGGAGGTGAGCAGTTCTTC. Amino acid sequence: CSGGTDRGGGEQFF.

The chain couples TRBV27 to TRBJ2-3; 7 positions match TRBD1. Per germline, CDR1 MNHEY and CDR2 SMNVEV (reference sequence). Trimming removed 4 bases from V and 2 bases from J; junction bases left unmatched: 6. The CDR3 runs 15 residues. For the CDR3, the DNA is TGTGCCAGCAGTTCACGGGACAGATTCACAGATACGCAGTATTTT. This codes for CASSSRDRFTDTQYF.

The chain carries TRBV19 and TRBJ1-2; 10 nucleotides align to TRBD1. After removal of 11 bases from V and 10 bases from J, the junction contained 16 bases not matched to a gene. The germline CDR1 and CDR2 sequences are LNHDA and SQIVND (reference sequence). The CDR3 has 14 amino acids. This CDR3 reads CAQCGGQGETHYTF. As DNA, the CDR3 is TGTGCCCAGTGTGGCGGACAGGGGGAAACCCACTACACCTTC.

The chain uses TRBV15 and TRBJ1-3; TRBD1 might be the D (6 bases). Looked up from germline, CDR1 is LNHNV and CDR2 is YYDKDF (reference sequence). Trimming removed 9 bases at V and 4 bases at J, with 13 bases between. There are 13 residues in the CDR3. CDR3 region: CATTIGTGNTIYF. CDR3 DNA: TGTGCCACTACTATAGGGACAGGAAACACCATATATTTT.

This clone came up a few times. The chain uses TRBV9 and TRBJ2-2; TRBD1 matches 9 bases. The CDR3 loop spans 15 amino acids. Per germline, CDR1 SGDLS and CDR2 YYNGEE. The V gene end was trimmed by 3 bases and the J gene end by 2 bases; junction bases not matched to a gene: 2. CDR3 DNA: TGTGCCAGCAGCGCGACAGGGGGAAACACCGGGGAGCTGTTTTTT. This encodes CASSATGGNTGELFF.

The genes are TRBV24-1 and TRBJ2-2; 9 bases are a match to TRBD2. Per the germline V gene, CDR1 is KGHDR and CDR2 is SFDVKD. There are 21 residues in the CDR3. Trimming cost V 1 base and J 0 bases; bases outside gene matches: 14. This chain's CDR3 is CATSDLRNSGGPAANTGELFF. The CDR3 bases are TGTGCCACCAGTGATTTACGAAATAGCGGGGGACCGGCCGCGAACACCGGGGAGCTGTTTTTT.

This clone was found once. V usage is TRBV28 and J usage is TRBJ2-2, with D tentatively TRBD2 (5 bases). The CDR3 runs to 13 residues. CDR1 and CDR2 from the germline V gene are MDHEN and SYDVKM. Between the trimmed V and J ends, which lost 9 bases and 7 bases, there was a span of 15 bases. The CDR3 nucleotides are TGTGCCAGTTTTCGGACTTTCGACGGGGAGCTGTTTTTT. As protein: CASFRTFDGELFF.

The rearrangement links TRBV28 to TRBJ2-1, with TRBD2 matching over 11 bases. CDR1 MDHEN and CDR2 SYDVKM come from the germline V gene. The junction had 9 bases not matched to a gene; V was cut back by 3 bases and J by 8 bases. CDR3 length equals 16 residues. The DNA for the CDR3 is TGTGCCAGCAGTTTGAATAGCGGGGGGGGCTGGTATGAGCAGTTCTTC. This codes for CASSLNSGGGWYEQFF.

The chain couples TRBV2 to TRBJ1-3; the match to TRBD1 covers 8 bases. Germline lookup yields CDR1 SNHLY and CDR2 FYNNEI. The CDR3 consists of 16 residues. Losses at the gene ends were 0 bases for V and 2 bases for J; bases not matched to a gene: 3. CDR3 residues: CASSEADRVPGNTIYF. CDR3 nucleotides: TGTGCCAGCAGTGAAGCGGACAGGGTTCCTGGAAACACCATATATTTT.

This CDR3 reads CASSLTGTTPEKLFF. The CDR3 DNA reads as TGTGCCAGCAGCTTGACCGGGACAACTCCTGAAAAACTGTTTTTT. The chain recombines TRBV5-6 with TRBJ1-4, with a possible D match to TRBD1 (6 bases). V dropped 1 base and J dropped 7 bases, with 14 bases sitting between them. This CDR3 comprises 15 residues. Germline CDR1 and CDR2: SGHDT and YYEEEE.

This rearrangement joins TRBV2 to TRBJ2-7, with 12 positions matching TRBD2. The CDR3 is 17 residues long. Germline V gene lookup returns CDR1 SNHLY and CDR2 FYNNEI. J was trimmed by 3 bases and V by 3 bases; bases with no gene match: 9. The chain's CDR3 is CASSETSGGHKDYEQYF. CDR3 DNA: TGTGCCAGCAGTGAGACTAGCGGGGGCCACAAAGACTACGAGCAGTACTTC.

This chain connects TRBV15 to TRBJ2-2; 11 bases are shared with TRBD2. Unmatched junction bases numbered 5, after V lost 5 bases and J lost 3 bases. This CDR3 spans 16 amino acids. Germline V gene lookup returns CDR1 LNHNV and CDR2 YYDKDF (reference sequence). The CDR3 coding sequence is TGTGCCACCAGCGGATTAGCGGGGGGGGACACCGGGGAGCTGTTTTTT. This translates into CATSGLAGGDTGELFF.

The genes are TRBV5-1 and TRBJ1-5, with no clear D. Trimming stripped 0 bases from V and 1 base from J, with 8 bases between. This CDR3 spans 15 amino acids. Looked up from germline, CDR1 is SGHRS and CDR2 is YFSETQ. The CDR3 DNA reads as TGCGCCAGCAGCTTGGCCCCGGGGAGCAATCAGCCCCAGCATTTT. This codes for CASSLAPGSNQPQHF. Full variable domain (outside the CDR3, taken from reference TRBV5-1 and TRBJ1-5): KAGVTQTPRYLIKTRGQQVTLSCSPISGHRSVSWYQQTPGQGLQFLFEYFSETQRNKGNFPGRFSGRQFSNSRSEMNVSTLELGDSALYLCASSLAPGSNQPQHFGDGTRLSIL.

This clone was counted between two and nine times. J is TRBJ1-1 and V is TRBV28; weak D call: TRBD1 (6 bases). Trimming took off 2 bases at V and 4 bases at J, with 14 bases between the two ends. There are 15 residues in the CDR3. Germline CDR1 MDHEN, CDR2 SYDVKM. CDR3 amino acids: CASSLSSTGLTEAFF. CDR3 nucleotide sequence: TGTGCCAGCAGTTTAAGCTCTACAGGGCTCACTGAAGCTTTCTTT.

This clone was observed a single time. This sequence joins TRBV30 and TRBJ1-2; D might be TRBD1 (6 bases). The CDR3 is 12 amino acids. V was clipped by 0 bases and J by 4 bases, with 6 bases between them. Germline values: CDR1 GTSNPN, CDR2 SVGIG (reference sequence). In DNA form, the CDR3 reads TGTGCCTGGAGTGTACAGGGCTATGGCTACACCTTC. Translation: CAWSVQGYGYTF. Combining the CDR3 with reference TRBV30 and TRBJ1-2 gives the whole variable domain SQTIHQWPATLVQPVGSPLSLECTVEGTSNPNLYWYRQAAGRGLQLLFYSVGIGQISSEVPQNLSASRPQDRQFILSSKKLLLSDSGFYLCAWSVQGYGYTFGSGTRLTVV.

The chain has TRBV12-3 or TRBV12-4 and TRBJ1-2; perhaps TRBD1 as D (5 bases). Trimming pared 3 bases from V and 6 bases from J, leaving 8 bases between. The CDR3 consists of 12 residues. The CDR3 DNA reads TGTGCCAGCAGTTTCGGAGGGGATGGCTACACCTTC. Encoded protein: CASSFGGDGYTF.

Only a few counts were recorded for this clone. This chain joins TRBV28 and TRBJ1-2, with TRBD1 matching over 7 bases. Germline loops: CDR1 MDHEN, CDR2 SYDVKM. J lost 1 base, V lost 7 bases, and 9 bases had no gene match. This CDR3 has 15 residues. The DNA of the CDR3 is TGTGCCAGCAAAGGAGTACCAGGGGGTAACTATGGCTACACCTTC. Translation gives CASKGVPGGNYGYTF.

This clone was counted a single time. The chain is built from TRBV3-1 (or the pseudogene TRBV3-2) and TRBJ1-1; D is undetermined. V was pared by 4 bases and J by 4 bases, with 19 bases between. This CDR3 has 16 amino acids. The germline gives CDR1 LGHDT, CDR2 YNNKEL (reference sequence). CDR3 sequence: CASSPSIRAAGTEAFF. CDR3 nucleotides: TGTGCCAGCAGCCCCAGTATTCGGGCTGCGGGCACTGAAGCTTTCTTT.

As concerns this clone: Other DNA sequences in the sample encode the same CDR3. J is TRBJ1-5 and V is TRBV19; no firm D call. In germline, CDR1 is LNHDA, CDR2 SQIVND (reference sequence). The CDR3 is made up of 12 amino acids. The ends were cut back, 3 bases at V and 6 bases at J, with 6 bases in the middle. The chain's CDR3 is CASSIGVQPQHF. The CDR3 DNA is TGTGCCAGTAGTATCGGTGTTCAGCCCCAGCATTTT.

The chain has TRBV6-5 and TRBJ2-3; D may be TRBD1 (6 bases). The CDR3 totals 14 residues. V lost 6 bases and J 6 bases, leaving 16 bases between the germline ends. The germline V gene encodes CDR1 MNHEY and CDR2 SVGAGI. CDR3 in amino acids: CASSLQGRGDTQYF. CDR3 DNA: TGTGCCAGCAGCCTACAGGGTAGGGGTGATACGCAGTATTTT.

The chain recombines TRBV7-3 with TRBJ2-2, with TRBD1 matching 7 bases. V was clipped by 5 bases and J by 2 bases; unmatched bases: 8. Looked up from germline, CDR1 is SGHTA and CDR2 is FQGTGA. This CDR3 is 16 amino acids long. Here the CDR3 DNA reads TGTGCCAGCAGCAACACCGGGACAGTAAACACCGGGGAGCTGTTTTTT. Its translation: CASSNTGTVNTGELFF.

Only a few counts were recorded for this clone. The chain has TRBV24-1 and TRBJ2-3; possible D gene TRBD1, 5 bases. V was clipped by 9 bases and J by 0 bases, with 15 bases between them. The CDR3 totals 15 residues. Germline V gene sequence: CDR1 KGHDR, CDR2 SFDVKD. The CDR3 spells CATSKQDTSTDTQYF. The CDR3, as DNA: TGTGCCACCTCTAAACAGGACACTAGCACAGATACGCAGTATTTT.

The chain is built from TRBV5-6 and TRBJ1-5; possibly TRBD1 for D (5 bases). Germline CDR1 and CDR2: SGHDT and YYEEEE. V lost 3 bases, J lost 5 bases, and 18 bases lay in between. The CDR3 length is 16 residues. The CDR3 region is CASSWWSGRGDQPQHF. DNA for the CDR3: TGTGCCAGCAGCTGGTGGTCCGGGAGGGGAGATCAGCCCCAGCATTTT.

This chain links TRBV14 with TRBJ2-1, with TRBD1 matching 10 bases. Germline V lookup: CDR1 SGHDN, CDR2 FVKESK. The CDR3 has 16 residues. J gave up 5 bases and V 2 bases, and 6 bases lay outside the gene matches. The DNA of the CDR3 is TGTGCCAGCAGCCAACTGACAGGGGGCCGCCACAATGAGCAGTTCTTC. This gives the protein CASSQLTGGRHNEQFF.

The chain carries TRBV10-3 and TRBJ2-7; TRBD1 aligns across 7 bases. The length of the CDR3 is 14 residues. Trimming cost V 4 bases and J 6 bases; bases outside gene matches: 9. Germline V CDR1 and CDR2: ENHRY, SYGVKD. CDR3 region: CAISVLQGSGEQYF. The CDR3 DNA reads TGTGCCATCAGTGTTCTACAGGGGAGTGGCGAGCAGTACTTC.

This chain joins TRBV7-2 and TRBJ1-5, with D perhaps matching TRBD1 (5 bases). V gave up 3 bases and J gave up 2 bases, with 11 bases separating them. Germline loops: CDR1 SGHTA, CDR2 FQGNSA. This CDR3 region has 15 residues. CDR3 in amino acids: CASSLVQGRNQPQHF. The CDR3 nucleotides read TGTGCCAGCAGCTTGGTCCAGGGCCGCAATCAGCCCCAGCATTTT.